At least ten counts were recorded for the clone carrying this TCR beta chain. Its antigen is unidentified. This sample stems from a study of T cells in Graves' hyperthyroidism and ophthalmopathy. Study-level points and caveats: Most thyroid clonotypes expanded above 0.001 were also detected in blood.

Amplified regions were TCR beta CDR3 sequences from RNA transcripts. First-round RT-PCR with HTBI primers amplified the TCR CDR3 region. TCRdb independently ran MiXCR on the multiplex PCR reads; one entry per CDR3 protein. The data contain some 690,000 distinct CDR3 sequences, roughly 17% of them singletons. Looked up from germline, CDR1 is MNHEY and CDR2 is SMNVEV (reference sequence). V lost 8 bases and J lost 5; bases outside the gene matches: 8. This CDR3 comprises 13 residues. Sequenced input: blood. The source of this sequence is a man aged 45 to 65 with Graves' hyperthyroidism. The chain combines TRBV27 with TRBJ2-5, with TRBD2 matching over 7 bases. This chain's CDR3 is CASLSGGSETQYF. In nucleotides, the CDR3 is TGTGCCAGCCTCTCGGGAGGTAGTGAGACCCAGTACTTC.